This T cell receptor beta chain is from a study of T cell responses to AZD1222 COVID-19 vaccine (dated by TCRdb to the early 2020s). For the study in its entirety: A total of 230 to 250 trial participants underwent TCR sequencing, of whom some 210 received two doses of AZD1222 and some 26 received two doses of the MenACWY control vaccine. Trial participants were enrolled into age subgroups of 18-55, 56-69 and 70-plus years, which contained roughly 140, 27 and 60 TCR-sequenced participants, respectively.

This specimen's time point label, per the study, means: baseline before first vaccination. The label giving this sample's treatment or condition can be read as: meningococcal conjugate vaccine given as trial control. Samples from vaccinated people were obtained from the UK trials COV001 and COV002, which included a single-blind randomized controlled phase 2/3 trial of AZD1222 (ChAdOx1 nCoV-19) in healthy adults. For TCRbeta chain sequencing, PBMC samples from trial participants were taken at day 0 and at day 28 after the second dose. The CDR3 covers 12 residues, taking in both the cysteine and the phenylalanine. Solely the CDR3 DNA is kept, with 36 bases framed from the first base. Based on the germline V gene (reference sequence), the CDR1 and CDR2 sequences are GTSNPN and SVGIG. At the junction V is shortened by 8 bases and J by 5 bases; bases outside the gene matches: 7. The CDR3 regions of human TCRbeta chains were subjected to immunosequencing. The study's own analysis went as follows. Repertoire TCRs were matched against a reference library of SARS-CoV-2-specific TCRs generated with the MIRA antigen-specificity platform. Breadth was defined as the fraction of unique TCRs that were SARS-CoV-2-associated, and depth was defined as the fraction of total T cells that were SARS-CoV-2-associated. Using the MIRA data, every spike-specific TCR was mapped to the spike region that the TCR reacted to and assigned to either a CD4 or a CD8 class. Log10-transformed breadth and depth values were compared by one-way ANOVA with Sidak's multiple comparisons tests. TCRdb mirrors the immuneACCESS table, restricted to in-frame sequences. Some clones are absent from its copies; in checked studies, under half trace to an unresolved V gene, and the reason for the others is unknown. V and J calls and clone size are those listed in that table; D and trimming were worked out from the DNA. This sample holds tens of thousands of clones; around 87% were observed only once. Around 5.1% of the sample lies in the top ten.

A note on this clone: Its antigen is still unknown. No base qualities exist here, and no much larger clone lies one base off it.

Paper-wide results and their limitations: In the small 56-69-year group, the increase in depth fell short of significance, most likely because of low power. Because no day 14 peak-response samples were available, the repertoires could be characterized only after the peak T cell response. A significant rise in spike-specific TCR breadth and depth was observed after two AZD1222 doses relative to day 0 and relative to MenACWY recipients. Only six AZD1222 recipients were SARS-CoV-2 seropositive at baseline, limiting conclusions about previously exposed vaccinees. The vaccine-associated CD4 TCRs covered the entire spike protein, and the dominant responses fell in regions 160-218 and 743-854. Reportedly, almost half of the unique spike-specific TCRs recognized epitopes lying outside the regions that are mutated in the B.1.351 and B.1.1.7 variants. Most participants were white British and females outnumbered males, and the authors suggested that clonal diversity may have been underestimated.

The source was peripheral blood, collected on day 0 of MenACWY control vaccination. The sequence came from an adult in good health. The receptor chain draws on TRBV30 and TRBJ2-5; TRBD1 agrees with 8 junctional bases. The nucleotides read TGTGCCCTTGACAGGGGTACGGAGACCCAGTACTTC. It translates to CALDRGTETQYF.